The clone carrying this T cell receptor beta chain has only a few counts. Its antigen remains unknown. These data belong to a study of T cell repertoires in cytomegalovirus infection. Across the study: The authors used CMV epitopes that were HLA-C-restricted (recently identified) and HLA-B-restricted (well studied). A matching HLA type, together with CMV infection, was signaled by public TCR beta signatures. Study observations and caveats: The response measured ex vivo was dominated by TCR beta clonotypes (HLA-C-restricted and CMV-specific). Carriers of CMV and the relevant HLA type were discriminated by public TCR beta frequency.

TCRdb fed the reads into MiXCR, producing one record per CDR3 protein. The sample includes some 700,000 distinct CDR3 sequences, around 31% of them seen just once. Germline assignment: CDR1 SGHRS and CDR2 YFSETQ. The CDR3 loop spans 14 amino acids. Trimming took 0 bases from V and 7 from J, leaving 11 bases between them. The V call is TRBV5-1, the J call TRBJ2-1, with D perhaps assigned TRBD1 or TRBD2 (5 bases each). The origin of this receptor is a human donor in good health (CMV status not recorded). Some clones in this sample may be carry-over from other donors' samples. The sample consisted of cultured PBMCs, taken from culture after CMV antigen stimulation. As DNA, the CDR3 is TGCGCCAGCAGCTTGGACTGGGGGTTAAATGAGCAGTTCTTC. Residues: CASSLDWGLNEQFF.